This T cell receptor beta chain was sequenced during a study of T cells in Graves' hyperthyroidism and ophthalmopathy. General study results and limits: The majority of expanded thyroid clonotypes above 0.001 also appeared in blood.

Trimming stripped 0 bases from V and 9 bases from J, with 14 bases between. CDR3 length equals 15 residues. RNA transcripts were the template for amplifying TCR beta CDR3 regions. The HTBI primer set served for first-round RT-PCR of the TCR CDR3. TCRdb ran MiXCR on the multiplex PCR reads and lists one entry per CDR3 protein. The sample lists a few hundred thousand distinct CDR3 sequences, 12% to 15% occurring once. Hyperthyroidism, newly diagnosed and lasting under 2 months, affected patients aged 18 to 65. Those patients with uncontrolled infection, other autoimmune disease, pregnancy or lactation were excluded. Diagnosing involved the use of clinical symptoms, serum thyroxine and TRAb, thyroid ultrasound and orbital computed tomography. This clonotype showed up many times. Antigen specificity is unknown.

This chain connects TRBV12-3 or TRBV12-4 to TRBJ2-2; D is possibly TRBD2 (6 bases). The sequenced sample was blood. This clonotype was sampled from a woman aged 40 to 50 with Graves' hyperthyroidism. CDR3 coding DNA: TGTGCCAGCAGTTTAGCCCTTGGGCGGGAAAGGGAGCTGTTTTTT. Protein product: CASSLALGRERELFF.